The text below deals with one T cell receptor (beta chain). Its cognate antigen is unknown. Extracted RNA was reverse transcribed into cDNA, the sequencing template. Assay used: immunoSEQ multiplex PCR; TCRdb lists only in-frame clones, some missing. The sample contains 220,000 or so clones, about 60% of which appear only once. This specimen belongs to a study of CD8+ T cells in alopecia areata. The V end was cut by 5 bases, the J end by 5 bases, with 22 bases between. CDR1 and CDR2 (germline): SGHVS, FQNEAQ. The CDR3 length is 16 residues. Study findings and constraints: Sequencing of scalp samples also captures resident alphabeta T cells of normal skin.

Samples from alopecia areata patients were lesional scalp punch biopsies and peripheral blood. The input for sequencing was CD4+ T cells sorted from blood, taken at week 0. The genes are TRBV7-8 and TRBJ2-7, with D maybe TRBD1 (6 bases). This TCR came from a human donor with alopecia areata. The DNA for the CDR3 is TGTGCCAGCAGCCCGAGAGGTAGCAGGGGAGCCCACGAGCAGTACTTC. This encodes CASSPRGSRGAHEQYF.